This section outlines one T cell receptor beta chain sequence together with its context. The data stem from a study of blood T cell repertoires in COVID-19. V was clipped by 5 bases and J by 0 bases; unmatched bases: 8. This CDR3 has 16 residues. Germline CDR1 is KGHDR and CDR2 is SFDVKD. The table came from immunoSEQ multiplex PCR; TCRdb's copy has only in-frame clones and leaves some out. Of roughly 130,000 clones in the sample, approximately 80% are singletons; the top ten hold 15% to 20%. The receptor comes from a woman aged 45-65 years with acute or convalescent COVID-19. The V and J genes are TRBV24-1 and TRBJ2-7; 8 positions match TRBD1. The sample taken for sequencing was peripheral blood. The CDR3 region has the DNA TGTGCCACCAGTGGCACCCCCGGGACAGGCTCCTACGAGCAGTACTTC. As protein: CATSGTPGTGSYEQYF.